This passage covers 10 T cell receptor beta chains from one sample sequenced in a study of beta chain features in type 1 diabetes. General study findings and limits: Moderate but significant shortening of TCRB CDR3s was recorded in all four CD4+ subsets from Type 1 diabetes patients.

No antigens are known for them. The sequenced template was cDNA made from the entire isolated RNA. This table comes from immunoSEQ multiplex PCR, and its TCRdb copy is limited to in-frame clones, with some not included. The sample contains about 340,000 clones, over 7% of which appear only once. Source material: central memory CD4+ T cells from blood. These receptors originate from a man aged 25 to 40 with type 1 diabetes.

This clone was counted between two and nine times. The gene calls are TRBV29-1 and TRBJ2-2, with D perhaps matching TRBD1 (5 bases). In germline, CDR1 is SQVTM, CDR2 ANQGSEA. This CDR3 is built from 14 residues. V gave up 2 bases and J gave up 4 bases, with 11 bases separating them. The CDR3 region has the DNA TGCAGCGTTGAAAGGGGAAGGCTCACCGGGGAGCTGTTTTTT. It specifies CSVERGRLTGELFF.

The genes are TRBV29-1 and TRBJ2-5; 8 positions agree with TRBD1. CDR1 is SQVTM, CDR2 ANQGSEA, per germline. V lost 4 bases, J lost 4 bases, and 5 bases stayed unmatched. The CDR3 has 13 amino acids. The CDR3 bases are TGCAGCGTTGGGCAGGGGGCTATAGAGACCCAGTACTTC. This codes for CSVGQGAIETQYF.

The chain combines TRBV6-5 with TRBJ2-3; no reliable D call. Trimming removed 0 bases at V and 2 bases at J, with 6 bases between. There are 14 residues in the CDR3. CDR1 is MNHEY, CDR2 SVGAGI, per germline. Here the CDR3 reads CASSYSNPTDTQYF. The DNA of the CDR3 is TGTGCCAGCAGTTACTCCAATCCCACAGATACGCAGTATTTT.

This clone showed up just a few times. The J gene is TRBJ1-5, the V gene TRBV19, with 9 bases identical to TRBD1. V trimming: 5 bases; J trimming: 4 bases; junction bases outside the gene matches: 6. Germline loops: CDR1 LNHDA, CDR2 SQIVND (reference sequence). This CDR3 has 15 amino acids. The CDR3 region has the DNA TGTGCCAGTAGTTTGGGACAGGGACGGAATCAGCCCCAGCATTTT. Translation gives CASSLGQGRNQPQHF.

This clone was counted only a few times. Written as DNA, the CDR3 is TGTGCCAGCAGCCCCTCAGGGGTTGACTACGAGCAGTACTTC. This sequence encodes CASSPSGVDYEQYF. The chain carries TRBV5-4 and TRBJ2-7; TRBD1 might be the D (6 bases). This CDR3 is 14 amino acids long. Deletions cut 4 bases from V and 3 bases from J, with 14 bases between. Germline V lookup: CDR1 SGHNT, CDR2 YYREEE (reference sequence).

This clone was recorded a few times. The chain combines TRBV9 with TRBJ2-3; D is possibly TRBD2 (5 bases). The ends were cut back, 1 base at V and 0 bases at J, with 9 bases in the middle. In germline, CDR1 is SGDLS, CDR2 YYNGEE. The CDR3 runs 15 residues. The CDR3 DNA reads as TGTGCCAGCAGCGTAAGTAGCGCGAGCACAGATACGCAGTATTTT. Translation gives CASSVSSASTDTQYF.

This chain links TRBV13 with TRBJ1-1; D gene uncertain. V shed 5 bases and J shed 7 bases, with 11 bases lying between them. CDR3 length: 12 residues. The V gene's germline CDR1 is PRHDT and CDR2 FYEKMQ (reference sequence). The CDR3 spells CASSQGILEAFF. The CDR3 DNA reads TGTGCCAGCAGCCAAGGAATTCTTGAAGCTTTCTTT.

This rearrangement joins TRBV19 to TRBJ1-5; possible D gene TRBD1, 6 bases. The CDR3 has 15 residues. The germline CDR1 and CDR2 sequences are LNHDA and SQIVND (reference sequence). Trimming removed 3 bases at V and 5 bases at J, with 14 bases between. The DNA of the CDR3 is TGTGCCAGTAGTATCCAGTGGGCAGGGGATCAGCCCCAGCATTTT. Protein product: CASSIQWAGDQPQHF. Together with reference TRBV19 and TRBJ1-5, the CDR3 gives the full variable domain: DGGITQSPKYLFRKEGQNVTLSCEQNLNHDAMYWYRQDPGQGLRLIYYSQIVNDFQKGDIAEGYSVSREKKESFPLTVTSAQKNPTAFYLCASSIQWAGDQPQHFGDGTRLSIL.

The V call is TRBV2, the J call TRBJ1-5; 7 bases fit TRBD1. The CDR3 contains 17 residues. Germline CDR1 reads SNHLY; CDR2 reads FYNNEI. The V gene end was trimmed by 5 bases and the J gene end by 0 bases; junction bases not matched to a gene: 10. CDR3: CASSQSPGTDSNQPQHF. The CDR3 DNA follows: TGTGCCAGCAGTCAATCCCCGGGGACAGATAGCAATCAGCCCCAGCATTTT.

This clone was picked up a small number of times. V and J are TRBV2 and TRBJ1-2, with a tentative D call TRBD1 (5 bases). Trimming took off 8 bases at V and 4 bases at J, with 14 bases between the two ends. The V gene's germline CDR1 is SNHLY and CDR2 FYNNEI. CDR3 length equals 13 residues. CDR3 in DNA: TGTGCCAGCGGAGAAGGGACCATCTATGGCTACACCTTC. It translates to CASGEGTIYGYTF. Drawing the rest from reference TRBV2 and TRBJ1-2, the complete variable domain is EPEVTQTPSHQVTQMGQEVILRCVPISNHLYFYWYRQILGQKVEFLVSFYNNEISEKSEIFDDQFSVERPDGSNFTLKIRSTKLEDSAMYFCASGEGTIYGYTFGSGTRLTVV.